These T cell receptor beta chains were read from a single sample in a study of human thymus T cells. Clones were sequenced by immunoSEQ multiplex PCR, and TCRdb holds only the in-frame ones, with some missing. Here the sample spans 45,000 to 50,000 clones, 85% to 95% being singletons. Sequenced: blood. These receptors were collected from a girl under three years old with a congenital heart defect but otherwise immunologically healthy. CDR3s include the opening cysteine and the closing phenylalanine or tryptophan. The D gene is left open where the match is weak. Where a row states a size, it is once, few, many or the class of an expanded clone; other rows omit it.

V	size	D	J	CDR3	DNA
TRBV10-1	-	-	TRBJ2-2	CASSAFGGGTGELFF	TGCGCCAGCAGTGCATTCGGGGGTGGAACCGGGGAGCTGTTTTTT
TRBV11-2	-	-	TRBJ2-3	CASSLKTGRTDTQYF	TGTGCCAGCAGTCTTAAGACAGGGAGGACAGATACGCAGTATTTT
TRBV20-1	-	-	TRBJ1-1	CSASLATEAFF	TGCAGTGCTAGTCTCGCCACTGAAGCTTTCTTT
TRBV6-5	-	TRBD1	TRBJ2-1	CASSYRTGQPFF	TGTGCCAGCAGTTACCGGACGGGACAGCCGTTCTTC
TRBV25-1	-	-	TRBJ2-3	CASSESLGAGFTDTQYF	TGTGCCAGCAGTGAATCTCTAGGGGCAGGTTTTACAGATACGCAGTATTTT
TRBV28	once	-	TRBJ2-1	CAISSVVGGLGRNEQFF	TGTGCCATCTCGAGTGTGGTTGGAGGGCTCGGTCGGAATGAGCAGTTCTTC
TRBV27	-	-	TRBJ1-3	CASSPNLKTFSGNTIYF	TGTGCCAGCAGTCCTAACCTTAAAACCTTCTCTGGAAACACCATATATTTT
TRBV11-3	-	TRBD1	TRBJ2-1	CASSSDREANNEQFF	TGTGCCAGCAGCTCAGACAGGGAAGCGAACAATGAGCAGTTCTTC
TRBV6-1	-	TRBD1	TRBJ2-3	CASSAGTGADTQYF	TGTGCCAGCAGTGCGGGGACAGGGGCAGATACGCAGTATTTT
TRBV6-1	-	-	TRBJ1-4	CASSEIDRTNEKLFF	TGTGCCAGCAGTGAAATTGACAGAACTAATGAAAAACTGTTTTTT
TRBV28	-	-	TRBJ2-4	CASSEGPGGAKNIQYF	TGTGCCAGCTCCGAGGGACCCGGAGGAGCCAAAAACATTCAGTACTTC
TRBV6-5	-	-	TRBJ2-5	CASSDPRTEETQYF	TGTGCCAGCAGTGACCCGCGAACGGAAGAGACCCAGTACTTC
TRBV5-8	-	-	TRBJ2-5	CASSLNAGHQETQYF	TGTGCCAGCAGCTTAAATGCGGGACACCAAGAGACCCAGTACTTC
TRBV5-8	-	TRBD1	TRBJ2-7	CASSFRTGIAYEQYF	TGTGCCAGCAGCTTTCGGACAGGTATAGCCTACGAGCAGTACTTC
TRBV9	-	-	TRBJ2-3	CASSVDSGLSTDTQYF	TGTGCCAGCAGCGTAGATTCGGGACTGAGCACAGATACGCAGTATTTT
TRBV9	once	-	TRBJ1-4	CASSVGSATNEKLFF	TGTGCCAGCAGCGTAGGGTCGGCAACTAATGAAAAACTGTTTTTT
TRBV7-6	-	TRBD1	TRBJ2-7	CASSHAPGTGIDEQYF	TGTGCCAGCAGCCACGCTCCAGGGACAGGGATCGACGAGCAGTACTTC
TRBV28	-	-	TRBJ2-5	CASSDTRETQYF	TGTGCCAGCAGTGACACCAGGGAGACCCAGTACTTC
TRBV19	once	-	TRBJ1-5	CASSSHGERNQPQHF	TGTGCCAGTAGTTCTCACGGGGAAAGGAATCAGCCCCAGCATTTT
TRBV1	-	-	TRBJ2-2	CTSSQEWAGRLITGELFF	TGCACCAGCAGCCAAGAATGGGCCGGGAGGTTGATTACCGGGGAGCTGTTTTTT
TRBV18	-	TRBD1	TRBJ1-2	CASSPRDSNYGYTF	TGTGCCAGCTCACCTCGGGACAGTAACTATGGCTACACCTTC
TRBV5-6	once	-	TRBJ1-3	CASSLAIKRQAGNTIYF	TGTGCCAGCAGCTTGGCTATTAAGCGGCAAGCTGGAAACACCATATATTTT
TRBV18	-	-	TRBJ2-7	CASSPSLDEQYF	TGTGCCAGCTCACCAAGTTTGGACGAGCAGTACTTC
TRBV5-4	-	-	TRBJ1-1	CASSPLMGEAFF	TGTGCCAGCAGCCCCCTTATGGGTGAAGCTTTCTTT
TRBV30	-	TRBD1	TRBJ1-2	CAWRMDRDYGYTF	TGTGCCTGGAGGATGGACAGGGACTATGGCTACACCTTC
TRBV19	-	-	TRBJ2-6	CASSIVSGANVLTF	TGTGCCAGTAGTATTGTCTCTGGGGCCAACGTCCTGACTTTC
TRBV11-2	-	TRBD2	TRBJ2-4	CASSLLSGMKNIQYF	TGTGCCAGCAGCCTACTTAGCGGGATGAAAAACATTCAGTACTTC
TRBV11-2	-	-	TRBJ2-3	CASSLGGGHTDTQYF	TGTGCCAGCAGCTTAGGCGGGGGACACACAGATACGCAGTATTTT
TRBV6-5	once	TRBD1	TRBJ1-2	CASSYTGGGYGYTF	TGTGCCAGCAGTTATACAGGGGGCGGATATGGCTACACCTTC
TRBV5-6	-	-	TRBJ1-4	CASSLILGNEKLFF	TGTGCCAGCAGCTTAATCTTAGGCAATGAAAAACTGTTTTTT
TRBV5-1	-	-	TRBJ2-7	CASSLETSPYEQYF	TGCGCCAGCAGCTTGGAAACTAGCCCCTACGAGCAGTACTTC
TRBV9	-	TRBD2	TRBJ2-2	CASSVVGLAGLTGELFF	TGTGCCAGCAGCGTAGTTGGACTAGCGGGACTCACCGGGGAGCTGTTTTTT
TRBV10-3	-	-	TRBJ1-4	CAISEGVATNEKLFF	TGTGCCATCAGTGAGGGGGTTGCAACTAATGAAAAACTGTTTTTT
TRBV4-2	-	TRBD1	TRBJ1-1	CASSQETGGVSTEAFF	TGTGCCAGCAGCCAAGAAACAGGGGGGGTGAGCACTGAAGCTTTCTTT
TRBV30	-	TRBD1	TRBJ2-6	CAWRDRKSGANVLTF	TGTGCCTGGAGGGACAGGAAGTCTGGGGCCAACGTCCTGACTTTC
TRBV7-9	-	TRBD1	TRBJ1-5	CASSSDRGIQPQHF	TGTGCCAGCAGCTCCGACAGGGGGATTCAGCCCCAGCATTTT
TRBV18	-	-	TRBJ2-2	CASSLWVTGELFF	TGTGCCAGCTCACTGTGGGTCACCGGGGAGCTGTTTTTT
TRBV6-1	once	TRBD2	TRBJ2-3	CASSTGTRPDTQYF	TGTGCCAGCAGTACCGGGACTAGGCCGGATACGCAGTATTTT
TRBV30	-	-	TRBJ1-2	CAWKEGGYGYTF	TGTGCCTGGAAAGAAGGGGGTTATGGCTACACCTTC